This TCR beta chain emerged from a study of shared clonotypes between healthy human individuals. Naive CD8 cells lacked CD45RO, underwent positive selection for CCR7 and left out terminally differentiated effector memory CD45RA+ cells. Sequencing used immunoSEQ multiplex PCR; TCRdb keeps in-frame clones, though not all of them. The table records millions of clones, over 85% of them present only once. The germline CDR1 and CDR2 sequences are MNHEY and SVGAGI. The CDR3 loop spans 16 amino acids. Between the trimmed V and J ends, which lost 2 bases and 2 bases, there was a span of 13 bases. This receptor was identified in a man between 18 and 29 years old in good health. The chain employs TRBV6-5 and TRBJ2-1, with a possible D match to TRBD1 (6 bases). What was sequenced was naive CD8+ T cells sorted from blood. The CDR3 DNA reads TGTGCCAGCAGTTACCCGACAGGTTCAGCCTACAATGAGCAGTTCTTC. Translation: CASSYPTGSAYNEQFF.